The source of this TCR beta chain is a study of blood T cell repertoires in COVID-19. Looking at the study overall: COVID-19 samples, acute and convalescent, were from the United States, Italy and Spain. PBMCs, B-cell-depleted T cells, or T cells were the source of the cDNA or gDNA that made up the material.

The germline V gene encodes CDR1 SGHTA and CDR2 FQGNSA. The CDR3 runs to 12 residues. V gave up 7 bases and J gave up 11 bases, with 16 bases separating them. Per the study methods: Reference gene primer amplification gave estimated nucleated cell counts. Sequenced by immunoSEQ multiplex PCR; TCRdb stores in-frame clones only, minus some. V and J calls and clone size are as listed in that table; D and trimming were resolved from the DNA. The sample has tens of thousands of clones; about 90% are singletons. This clone is a singleton in its sample. Material for sequencing was peripheral blood. The chain uses TRBV7-2 and TRBJ2-3; D remains unclear. The receptor's source is a middle-aged man with active COVID-19. The CDR3 bases are TGTGCCAGCACCCGAGAGGTAGCCCAGCAGTATTTT. This translates into CASTREVAQQYF.